The following is a T cell receptor beta chain sequence with its context. The data originate from a study of blood T cell repertoires in COVID-19. Background on the study: Italy, Spain and the United States were the sources of the convalescent and acute COVID-19 samples. From T cells, B-cell-depleted T cells, or PBMCs came the material, which was cDNA or gDNA.

Deletions cut 0 bases from V and 7 bases from J, with 4 bases between. The germline CDR1 and CDR2 sequences are ENHRY and SYGVKD. The CDR3 covers 12 residues. In the original analysis: Estimated nucleated cell counts came from reference gene primer amplification. Measured with immunoSEQ multiplex PCR; TCRdb has only the in-frame clones, and not every one. Clone size and V and J calls were adopted from that table, with D and trimming inferred from the DNA. The sample shows more than 85,000 clones, 65% to 90% of them seen only once. The material sequenced was peripheral blood. V gene TRBV10-3 combines with J gene TRBJ1-5; D is unresolved. The origin of this receptor is an elderly man with acute or convalescent COVID-19. The chain's CDR3 is CAISESRQPQHF. The CDR3 DNA sequence: TGTGCCATCAGTGAGTCGAGACAGCCCCAGCATTTT.